What follows describes a single TCR beta chain. Trimming removed 1 base at V and 4 bases at J, with 16 bases between. Germline loops: CDR1 MGHRA, CDR2 YSYEKL. The CDR3 loop spans 16 amino acids. These data originate in a study of early T cells in non-severe SARS-CoV-2 infection. Study-wide context: It was bulk RNA from unsorted whole blood that was sequenced, and the chains were unpaired.

Attached unique molecular identifiers marked individual cDNA molecules. TCRdb used MiXCR to reprocess the 5' RACE reads, holding one entry per CDR3 protein. The top ten clones hold about 12% of a sample with roughly 34,000 distinct CDR3 sequences, approximately 7.1% of them seen once. Sequencing used whole blood, obtained at baseline. This TCR was sampled from an adult who was a healthcare worker with PCR-confirmed SARS-CoV-2 infection or an uninfected control (not recorded which). The J gene is TRBJ1-2, the V gene TRBV4-1, with D perhaps TRBD1 (6 bases). This CDR3 reads CASSQGPGQRSYGYTF. The CDR3 nucleotides are TGCGCCAGCAGCCAAGGTCCCGGACAGCGATCCTATGGCTACACCTTC.